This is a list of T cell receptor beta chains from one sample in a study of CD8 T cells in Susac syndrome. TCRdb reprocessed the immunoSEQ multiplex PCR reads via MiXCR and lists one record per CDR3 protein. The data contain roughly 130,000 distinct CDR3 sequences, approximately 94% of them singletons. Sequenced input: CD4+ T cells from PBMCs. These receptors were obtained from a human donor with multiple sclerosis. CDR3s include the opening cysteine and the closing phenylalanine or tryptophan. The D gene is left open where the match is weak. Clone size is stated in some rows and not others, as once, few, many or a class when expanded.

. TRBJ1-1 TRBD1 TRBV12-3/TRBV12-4 TGTGCCAGCAGTTTGTGGACAGGGCCCTCAACGTTT CASSLWTGPSTF
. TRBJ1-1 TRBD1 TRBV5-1 TGCGCCAGCAGCTTGACAGGGGTATTGAACACTGAAGCTTTCTTT CASSLTGVLNTEAFF
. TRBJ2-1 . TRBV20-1 TGCAGTGCTACCCTCCTTAGCCTCGAGCAGTTCTTC CSATLLSLEQFF
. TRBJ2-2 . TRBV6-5 TGTGCCAGCAGGGAGGCGACCGGGGAGCTGTTTTTT CASREATGELFF
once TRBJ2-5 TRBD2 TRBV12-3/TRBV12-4 TGTGCCAGCAGTCCCGGACTAGCGGGGGCCCAGTACTTC CASSPGLAGAQYF
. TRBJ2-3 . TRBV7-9 TGTGCCAGCAGCTTAGGCCTGAGCACAGATACGCAGTATTTT CASSLGLSTDTQYF
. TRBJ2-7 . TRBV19 TGTGCCAGTAGTATAACGTCTTGGGGAACCTACGAGCAGTACTTC CASSITSWGTYEQYF
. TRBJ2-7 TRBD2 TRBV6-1 TGTGCCTGCCGGGGGGGAAGCTCCTACGAGCAGTACTTC CACRGGSSYEQYF
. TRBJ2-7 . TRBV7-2 TGTGCCAGCAGCTTTGGGGTCTCCTACGAGCAGTACTTC CASSFGVSYEQYF
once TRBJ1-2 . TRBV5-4 TGTGCCAGCAGCCTCGGCAGGAATGGCTACACCTTC CASSLGRNGYTF
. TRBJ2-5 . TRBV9 TGTGCCAGCAGTGCAGGACAGCAAGAGACCCAGTACTTC CASSAGQQETQYF
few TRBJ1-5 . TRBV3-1 TGTGCCAGCAGCCAAGGAGGGAGCAATCAGCCCCAGCATTTT CASSQGGSNQPQHF
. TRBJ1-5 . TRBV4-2 TGTGCCAGCAGCCAAGATCTGGTGGGGCAGAGCAATCAGCCCCAGCATTTT CASSQDLVGQSNQPQHF
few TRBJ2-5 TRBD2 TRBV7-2 TGTGCCAGCAGCTTAGGCCTAGCGGGGAACCAGTACTTC CASSLGLAGNQYF
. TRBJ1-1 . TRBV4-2 TGTGCCAGCAGCCGCGAGCTCAATTTCGCTGAAGCTTTCTTT CASSRELNFAEAFF
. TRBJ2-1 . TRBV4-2 TGTGCCAGCAGCCAAGATCCCCCGGGCGCGGCCTACTACAATGAGCAGTTCTTC CASSQDPPGAAYYNEQFF